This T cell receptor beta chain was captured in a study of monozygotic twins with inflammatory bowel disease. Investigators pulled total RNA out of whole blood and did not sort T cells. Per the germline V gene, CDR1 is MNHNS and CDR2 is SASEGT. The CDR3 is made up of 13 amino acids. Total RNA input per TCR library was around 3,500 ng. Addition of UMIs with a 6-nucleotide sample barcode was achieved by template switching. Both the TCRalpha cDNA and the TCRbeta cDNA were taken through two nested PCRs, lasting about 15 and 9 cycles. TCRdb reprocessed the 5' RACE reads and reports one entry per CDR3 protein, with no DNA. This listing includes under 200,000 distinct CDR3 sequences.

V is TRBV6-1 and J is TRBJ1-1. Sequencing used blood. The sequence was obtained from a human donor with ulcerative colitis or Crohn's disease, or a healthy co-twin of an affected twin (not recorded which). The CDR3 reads CASSETANTEAFF.